The rows below give T cell receptor beta chains drawn from one sample of a study of cytomegalovirus exposure and HLA in healthy donors. The table came from immunoSEQ multiplex PCR; TCRdb's copy has only in-frame clones and leaves some out. Of 120,000 or so clones listed, 80% to 90% were seen once; the top ten hold about 4.1%. The sequencing input was PBMCs. Receptor source: a man aged 18 to 29 in good health and CMV-seropositive. The CDR3 runs from the conserved cysteine through the conserved F or W. Each record gives: J gene, D gene, CDR3 length, clone size, V gene, CDR3 DNA, CDR3 protein. D genes are given only for firm matches. Part of the rows lack a size; the others show once, few, many or a class for expanded clones.

J: TRBJ2-3
D: TRBD2
length: 15
size: .
V: TRBV7-6
DNA: TGTGCCAGCAGCTTCAGCGGGGAGGGTGGAGATACGCAGTATTTT
CDR3: CASSFSGEGGDTQYF

J: TRBJ2-5
D: .
length: 15
size: many
V: TRBV4-1
DNA: TGCGCCAGCAGCCAGCGGGATGGGATCTGGGGGACCCAGTACTTC
CDR3: CASSQRDGIWGTQYF

J: TRBJ2-7
D: TRBD1
length: 14
size: .
V: TRBV4-1
DNA: TGCGCCAGCAGCCGCGGACAGGGTACCTACGAGCAGTACTTC
CDR3: CASSRGQGTYEQYF

J: TRBJ2-7
D: .
length: 15
size: .
V: TRBV21-1
DNA: TGTGCCAGCAGCGGGGAGCGGGGGAACCCCTACGAGCAGTACTTC
CDR3: CASSGERGNPYEQYF

J: TRBJ1-6
D: TRBD1
length: 14
size: .
V: TRBV5-1
DNA: TGCGCCAGCAGCGCGGGACAGGGCGATTCACCCCTCCACTTT
CDR3: CASSAGQGDSPLHF

J: TRBJ2-1
D: TRBD2
length: 14
size: .
V: TRBV28
DNA: TGTGCCACGGGTCTGACTAGCGGGGTTTCTGAGCAGTTCTTC
CDR3: CATGLTSGVSEQFF

J: TRBJ1-5
D: .
length: 18
size: .
V: TRBV7-9
DNA: TGTGCCAGCAGCTTCGGGACACCCATGGGGAAGGGCAATCAGCCCCAGCATTTT
CDR3: CASSFGTPMGKGNQPQHF

J: TRBJ1-3
D: .
length: 15
size: .
V: TRBV9
DNA: TGTGCCAGCAGCGTAGGTGACGGGGTCGAAAACACCATATATTTT
CDR3: CASSVGDGVENTIYF

J: TRBJ1-2
D: .
length: 13
size: .
V: TRBV29-1
DNA: TGCAGCGTTTCAACAGGGATTGGCTATGGCTACACCTTC
CDR3: CSVSTGIGYGYTF

J: TRBJ1-2
D: .
length: 17
size: .
V: TRBV28
DNA: TGTGCCAGCAGTTTATACCCGCAACTCAGACTTAACTATGGCTACACCTTC
CDR3: CASSLYPQLRLNYGYTF

J: TRBJ1-5
D: .
length: 16
size: .
V: TRBV19
DNA: TGTGCCAGTAGTATATATGGGAGCAATAGCAATCAGCCCCAGCATTTT
CDR3: CASSIYGSNSNQPQHF

J: TRBJ2-7
D: .
length: 16
size: .
V: TRBV5-5
DNA: TGTGCCAGCAGCTTACTTGTGCAGGTCTCGTCCTACGAGCAGTACTTC
CDR3: CASSLLVQVSSYEQYF

J: TRBJ2-1
D: TRBD2
length: 16
size: .
V: TRBV5-1
DNA: TGCGCCAGCAGCTGGGGACTAGCGGGGGTATACAATGAGCAGTTCTTC
CDR3: CASSWGLAGVYNEQFF

J: TRBJ2-7
D: TRBD2
length: 14
size: few
V: TRBV5-1
DNA: TGCGCCAGCAGCCTGCACGGGGGGATACCCCTCGAGTACTTC
CDR3: CASSLHGGIPLEYF

J: TRBJ1-2
D: TRBD1
length: 15
size: few
V: TRBV4-1
DNA: TGCGCCAGCAGCCAAGTTGCCGGGACAGGGGGTTCCTACACCTTC
CDR3: CASSQVAGTGGSYTF

J: TRBJ2-2
D: TRBD2
length: 16
size: .
V: TRBV9
DNA: TGTGCCAGCAGCCCTAGCGGGGGGGCCGGTACCGGGGAGCTGTTTTTT
CDR3: CASSPSGGAGTGELFF

J: TRBJ2-3
D: TRBD2
length: 15
size: once
V: TRBV4-1
DNA: TGCGCCAGCAGCCAGGGCGGGGGGGCATTAGATACGCAGTATTTT
CDR3: CASSQGGGALDTQYF

J: TRBJ1-1
D: .
length: 14
size: .
V: TRBV27
DNA: TGTGCCAGCAGTGCCGACAGCATGAACACTGAAGCTTTCTTT
CDR3: CASSADSMNTEAFF

J: TRBJ2-7
D: .
length: 15
size: .
V: TRBV5-1
DNA: TGCGCCAGCAGCTTGACGAGGGCCCCGCTGTACGAGCAGTACTTC
CDR3: CASSLTRAPLYEQYF

J: TRBJ1-3
D: .
length: 16
size: .
V: TRBV5-6
DNA: TGTGCCAGCAGCTCACTAACCGAGGACTCTGGAAACACCATATATTTT
CDR3: CASSSLTEDSGNTIYF

J: TRBJ2-2
D: TRBD2
length: 14
size: .
V: TRBV6-4
DNA: TGTGCCAGCAGTTTACTAGCGGACACCGGGGAGCTGTTTTTT
CDR3: CASSLLADTGELFF

J: TRBJ1-4
D: TRBD1
length: 15
size: .
V: TRBV5-1
DNA: TGCGCCAGCAGCTTGGATGGGACAGGCTATGAAAAACTGTTTTTT
CDR3: CASSLDGTGYEKLFF

J: TRBJ1-2
D: .
length: 16
size: .
V: TRBV7-2
DNA: TGTGCCAGCAGCTCCGACATCTCGATCCTTAACTATGGCTACACCTTC
CDR3: CASSSDISILNYGYTF

J: TRBJ1-3
D: TRBD1
length: 16
size: once
V: TRBV7-6
DNA: TGTGCCAGCAGCTCCCCCGGGACAGCGGCTGGAAACACCATATATTTT
CDR3: CASSSPGTAAGNTIYF

J: TRBJ1-1
D: .
length: 15
size: .
V: TRBV9
DNA: TGTGCCAGCAGCGTAGCACAATATGGGGGCGCTGAAGCTTTCTTT
CDR3: CASSVAQYGGAEAFF

J: TRBJ1-3
D: .
length: 14
size: .
V: TRBV28
DNA: TGTGCCAGCAGTATATACTCCTCTGGAAACACCATATATTTT
CDR3: CASSIYSSGNTIYF

J: TRBJ2-5
D: .
length: 13
size: .
V: TRBV5-4
DNA: TGTGCCAGCAGCAGGCAGGGCGACGGGACCCAGTACTTC
CDR3: CASSRQGDGTQYF

J: TRBJ2-7
D: TRBD1
length: 12
size: .
V: TRBV5-6
DNA: TGTGCCAGCACCCAGGGGGCCCACGAGCAGTACTTC
CDR3: CASTQGAHEQYF

J: TRBJ2-7
D: .
length: 13
size: .
V: TRBV28
DNA: TGTGCCAGCAGTTTTGGCCAGGAGGGGGAGCAGTACTTC
CDR3: CASSFGQEGEQYF

J: TRBJ2-5
D: TRBD1
length: 15
size: .
V: TRBV18
DNA: TGTGCCAGCTCACCACCAGGACAGGGCGGTGAGACCCAGTACTTC
CDR3: CASSPPGQGGETQYF

J: TRBJ1-3
D: TRBD1
length: 16
size: .
V: TRBV11-1
DNA: TGTGCCAGCAACCGGGACAGGACGTCCTCTGGAAACACCATATATTTT
CDR3: CASNRDRTSSGNTIYF

J: TRBJ2-2
D: .
length: 11
size: .
V: TRBV9
DNA: TGTGCCAGCAGCGTCGGCGGGGAGCTGTTTTTT
CDR3: CASSVGGELFF

J: TRBJ2-5
D: TRBD2
length: 17
size: .
V: TRBV4-2
DNA: TGTGCCAGCAGCCAAGATCGAGCGGGGGGTGTCAAGGAGACCCAGTACTTC
CDR3: CASSQDRAGGVKETQYF

J: TRBJ2-5
D: .
length: 13
size: .
V: TRBV6-5
DNA: TGTGCCAGCAGTTTCACTCCCGTGGAGACCCAGTACTTC
CDR3: CASSFTPVETQYF

J: TRBJ2-7
D: .
length: 17
size: .
V: TRBV27
DNA: TGTGCCAGCAGTAGGAGCCCGGACAGACTCATACGTTTCGAGCAGTACTTC
CDR3: CASSRSPDRLIRFEQYF

J: TRBJ1-4
D: .
length: 10
size: .
V: TRBV30
DNA: TGCTCCCGGGGTGTTCAAAAACTGTTTTTT
CDR3: CSRGVQKLFF

J: TRBJ1-4
D: .
length: 16
size: .
V: TRBV27
DNA: TGTGCCAGCAGTCCCCGGATCACAGGGAGTAATGAAAAACTGTTTTTT
CDR3: CASSPRITGSNEKLFF

J: TRBJ1-5
D: TRBD1
length: 16
size: once
V: TRBV6-6
DNA: TGTGCCAGCAGTTACTCCGACAGGGCGATAAATCAGCCCCAGCATTTT
CDR3: CASSYSDRAINQPQHF

J: TRBJ1-1
D: .
length: 14
size: .
V: TRBV12-5
DNA: TGTGCTAGTGCCCCTTTCGGCAGGGACACTGAAGCTTTCTTT
CDR3: CASAPFGRDTEAFF

J: TRBJ2-3
D: .
length: 12
size: .
V: TRBV11-2
DNA: TGTGCCAGCAGCTTAGCGGGGGATACGCAGTATTTT
CDR3: CASSLAGDTQYF

J: TRBJ2-1
D: .
length: 14
size: once
V: TRBV7-2
DNA: TGTGCCAGCAGCTCCTTACAGGGCTACAATGAGCAGTTCTTC
CDR3: CASSSLQGYNEQFF

J: TRBJ1-6
D: TRBD1
length: 13
size: .
V: TRBV6-6
DNA: TGTGCCAGCAGTCCCAGGGGGGAGTCACCCCTCCACTTT
CDR3: CASSPRGESPLHF

J: TRBJ2-5
D: TRBD1
length: 15
size: .
V: TRBV11-2
DNA: TGTGCCAGCAGCGTGGGACAGGGGAGCCAGGCGACCCAGTACTTC
CDR3: CASSVGQGSQATQYF

J: TRBJ2-1
D: .
length: 17
size: .
V: TRBV10-1
DNA: TGCGCCAGCAGTGAGATTATAACGGACAGCTCCTACAATGAGCAGTTCTTC
CDR3: CASSEIITDSSYNEQFF

J: TRBJ1-2
D: TRBD1
length: 14
size: .
V: TRBV7-9
DNA: TGTGCCAGCAGCCCACAGGGGGCGAACTATGGCTACACCTTC
CDR3: CASSPQGANYGYTF

J: TRBJ2-2
D: TRBD2
length: 14
size: few
V: TRBV29-1
DNA: TGCAGCGGAGGACTAGCGGGTTTCACCGGGGAGCTGTTTTTT
CDR3: CSGGLAGFTGELFF

J: TRBJ1-2
D: .
length: 11
size: .
V: TRBV10-3
DNA: TGTGCCATCAGTGAGGGCACGGGCTACACCTTC
CDR3: CAISEGTGYTF

J: TRBJ1-5
D: .
length: 16
size: once
V: TRBV9
DNA: TGTGCCAGCAGCGTAGTAGGGGAGGGGGGCAATCAGCCCCAGCATTTT
CDR3: CASSVVGEGGNQPQHF

J: TRBJ1-2
D: .
length: 12
size: .
V: TRBV11-2
DNA: TGTGCCAGCAGCTTAGTGGCGGAGGGCTACACCTTC
CDR3: CASSLVAEGYTF

J: TRBJ2-2
D: TRBD2
length: 13
size: once
V: TRBV29-1
DNA: TGCAGCGTGTACGGGGGGGCTACCGGGGAGCTGTTTTTT
CDR3: CSVYGGATGELFF

J: TRBJ2-1
D: TRBD2
length: 14
size: .
V: TRBV7-2
DNA: TGTGCCAGCAGCCCCCGGACTAGCTTTAATGAGCAGTTCTTC
CDR3: CASSPRTSFNEQFF

J: TRBJ2-1
D: TRBD1
length: 16
size: .
V: TRBV5-1
DNA: TGCGCCAGCAGCTCGCTACAGGGGCGCTCCTACAATGAGCAGTTCTTC
CDR3: CASSSLQGRSYNEQFF

J: TRBJ2-6
D: .
length: 19
size: .
V: TRBV5-1
DNA: TGCGCCAGCAGCTACCTTTCGAGTGGTATAGACTCTGGGGCCAACGTCCTGACTTTC
CDR3: CASSYLSSGIDSGANVLTF

J: TRBJ1-1
D: .
length: 14
size: few
V: TRBV7-9
DNA: TGTGCCTCGAAGGAAGTTGGGGCCAACACTGAAGCTTTCTTT
CDR3: CASKEVGANTEAFF

J: TRBJ1-4
D: TRBD1
length: 15
size: .
V: TRBV7-6
DNA: TGTGCCAGCAGCTTAGCGGGGACAGCGGGTGAAAAACTGTTTTTT
CDR3: CASSLAGTAGEKLFF

J: TRBJ2-7
D: .
length: 10
size: .
V: TRBV28
DNA: TGTGCCAGCACCGGGAACGAGCAGTACTTC
CDR3: CASTGNEQYF

J: TRBJ2-1
D: TRBD2
length: 14
size: .
V: TRBV2
DNA: TGTGCCAGCGGGACTATACCCTCCTACAATGAGCAGTTCTTC
CDR3: CASGTIPSYNEQFF

J: TRBJ2-1
D: TRBD2
length: 13
size: .
V: TRBV7-2
DNA: TGTGCCAGCAGCCCTTACAGCGGGGCTGAGCAGTTCTTC
CDR3: CASSPYSGAEQFF

J: TRBJ1-6
D: .
length: 14
size: .
V: TRBV5-1
DNA: TGCGCCAGCAGCTTGGAACAGGGCAATTCACCCCTCCACTTT
CDR3: CASSLEQGNSPLHF